The 31 T cell receptor beta chains presented below share a single source sample, sequenced in a study of blood T cell repertoires in COVID-19. The repertoire was sequenced with immunoSEQ multiplex PCR; TCRdb's copy has only in-frame clones and lacks some. Altogether roughly 220,000 clones are present, just over 85% being singletons, with the ten largest covering more than 5.5%. Sample: peripheral blood. The receptors derive from an elderly man with acute or convalescent COVID-19.

The chain combines TRBV28 with TRBJ2-1; 7 bases line up with TRBD2. After removal of 6 bases from V and 4 bases from J, the junction contained 12 bases not matched to a gene. CDR1 and CDR2 (germline): MDHEN, SYDVKM. The CDR3 is 16 amino acids. CDR3 coding DNA: TGTGCCAGCAGGAAGCCCGCTACTAGCGAATACAATGAGCAGTTCTTC. Amino acids: CASRKPATSEYNEQFF.

In its sample, this clone was seen once. This chain links TRBV11-2 with TRBJ1-1; TRBD1 matches at 10 bases. V trimming: 7 bases; J trimming: 4 bases; junction bases outside the gene matches: 6. The CDR3 is made up of 14 amino acids. CDR1 is SGHAT, CDR2 FQNNGV, per germline. The CDR3 reads CASTRGTGATEAFF. In nucleotides, the CDR3 is TGTGCCAGCACCCGAGGGACAGGGGCCACTGAAGCTTTCTTT.

This clone was found a few times. The chain couples TRBV29-1 to TRBJ1-1, with D unresolved. Trimming pared 3 bases from V and 1 base from J, leaving 3 bases between. The CDR3 is made up of 11 amino acids. Germline assignment: CDR1 SQVTM and CDR2 ANQGSEA. DNA for the CDR3: TGCAGCGTTGACGGGAACACTGAAGCTTTCTTT. It codes for CSVDGNTEAFF. Combining the CDR3 with reference TRBV29-1 and TRBJ1-1 gives the whole variable domain SAVISQKPSRDICQRGTSLTIQCQVDSQVTMMFWYRQQPGQSLTLIATANQGSEATYESGFVIDKFPISRPNLTFSTLTVSNMSPEDSSIYLCSVDGNTEAFFGQGTRLTVV.

The rearrangement uses TRBV6-5 and TRBJ2-7, with 10 bases aligning to TRBD2. CDR3 length: 15 residues. The germline CDR1 and CDR2 sequences are MNHEY and SVGAGI. V was clipped by 5 bases and J by 3 bases; unmatched bases: 7. The CDR3 coding sequence is TGTGCCAGCAGTCCCCGGACTAGCGGAGACTACGAGCAGTACGTC. Amino acid sequence: CASSPRTSGDYEQYV.

The chain combines TRBV6-2 or TRBV6-3 with TRBJ2-7, with TRBD1 matching over 9 bases. CDR1 and CDR2 from the germline V gene are MNHEY and SVGEGT. The CDR3 spans 14 residues. Trimming at V came to 5 bases and at J to 6 bases, leaving 8 bases not matched to a gene. CDR3 in amino acids: CASSTPGQGSEQYV. In nucleotides, the CDR3 is TGTGCCAGCAGTACCCCGGGACAGGGTTCCGAGCAGTACGTC.

The chain joins TRBV11-2 to TRBJ2-3; 11 nucleotides align to TRBD2. This CDR3 has 19 amino acids. Per germline, CDR1 SGHAT and CDR2 FQNNGV. Losses at the gene ends were 2 bases for V and 0 bases for J; bases not matched to a gene: 10. As DNA, the CDR3 is TGTGCCAGCAGCTTAAGGCCTAGCGGGAGGAATTGGAGCACAGATACGCAGTATTTT. It yields the protein CASSLRPSGRNWSTDTQYF.

The chain combines TRBV7-9 with TRBJ1-6; D is ambiguous. Trimming shortened V by 3 bases and J by 9 bases, and 9 bases separated the two germline ends. Germline CDR1 and CDR2: SEHNR and FQNEAQ (reference sequence). The CDR3 is 13 residues long. CDR3 DNA sequence: TGTGCCAGCAGCTTTACAGTCGCTTCACCCCTCCACTTT. It is translated as CASSFTVASPLHF. Full variable domain (outside the CDR3, taken from reference TRBV7-9 and TRBJ1-6): DTGVSQNPRHKITKRGQNVTFRCDPISEHNRLYWYRQTLGQGPEFLTYFQNEAQLEKSRLLSDRFSAERPKGSFSTLEIQRTEQGDSAMYLCASSFTVASPLHFGNGTRLTVT.

The chain joins TRBV28 to TRBJ2-1; 8 bases line up with TRBD2. Germline V lookup: CDR1 MDHEN, CDR2 SYDVKM. CDR3 length: 16 residues. The trim removed 5 bases at V and 6 bases at J, leaving 12 bases unmatched. This chain's CDR3 is CASSAPGTRGLNEQFF. CDR3 in DNA: TGTGCCAGCAGTGCCCCCGGGACTAGAGGACTCAATGAGCAGTTCTTC.

This clone was detected a few times. This rearrangement joins TRBV6-5 to TRBJ1-1; maybe TRBD1 (5 bases). The CDR3 length is 15 residues. From germline, CDR1 is MNHEY and CDR2 SVGAGI. The V gene lost 6 bases and the J gene lost 1 base, with 15 bases spanning the gap. This CDR3 reads CASRAGQGRNTEAFF. In DNA form, the CDR3 reads TGTGCCAGCAGGGCAGGGCAGGGAAGGAACACTGAAGCTTTCTTT.

This clone was detected only once. V usage is TRBV7-8 and J usage is TRBJ2-3, with 9 bases aligning to TRBD1. The V gene's germline CDR1 is SGHVS and CDR2 FQNEAQ. This CDR3 is 17 amino acids long. J gave up 0 bases and V 2 bases, and 6 bases lay outside the gene matches. The CDR3 DNA reads as TGTGCCAGCAGCTTAAGACAGGGGGACCTTAGCACAGATACGCAGTATTTT. This gives the protein CASSLRQGDLSTDTQYF.

This clone was observed a single time. This rearrangement joins TRBV6-5 to TRBJ2-2, with TRBD1 matching 9 bases. This CDR3 has 14 residues. CDR1 is MNHEY and CDR2 is SVGAGI in the germline V gene. After removal of 6 bases from V and 6 bases from J, the junction contained 5 bases not matched to a gene. CDR3 amino acids: CASRPGQGPGELFF. CDR3 bases: TGTGCCAGCAGGCCGGGACAGGGCCCCGGGGAGCTGTTTTTT.

The chain joins TRBV28 to TRBJ1-2; D gene unclear. Germline values: CDR1 MDHEN, CDR2 SYDVKM. V dropped 10 bases and J dropped 0 bases, with 21 bases sitting between them. The CDR3 has 16 amino acids. Here the CDR3 DNA reads TGTGCCACATCCCAGGTAGTGAACCCAGCTAACTATGGCTACACCTTC. This codes for CATSQVVNPANYGYTF.

The gene calls are TRBV29-1 and TRBJ2-3; 7 positions agree with TRBD2. CDR1 is SQVTM, CDR2 ANQGSEA, per germline. J lost 4 bases, V lost 5 bases, and 3 bases had no gene match. This CDR3 contains 12 residues. CDR3 amino acids: CSVRGGADTQYF. CDR3 nucleotide sequence: TGCAGCGTTAGGGGAGGGGCAGATACGCAGTATTTT.

V is TRBV3-1 (or the pseudogene TRBV3-2) and J is TRBJ2-4; TRBD1 agrees at 9 bases. The germline CDR1 and CDR2 sequences are LGHDT and YNNKEL (reference sequence). The length of the CDR3 is 14 residues. The V and J ends lost 3 bases and 9 bases, in that order; junction bases with no gene match: 6. DNA for the CDR3: TGTGCCAGCAGCCACGGGGACAGGGTAGCCATTCAGTACTTC. This gives the protein CASSHGDRVAIQYF.

Only a few counts were recorded for this clone. The chain joins TRBV11-3 to TRBJ2-2; no reliable D call. Trimming pared 4 bases from V and 1 base from J, leaving 7 bases between. The CDR3 runs to 14 residues. CDR1 and CDR2 (germline): SGHNT, YENEEA. For the CDR3, the DNA is TGTGCCAGCAGCTCTCGCGGGAACACCGGGGAGCTGTTTTTT. Translated: CASSSRGNTGELFF.

V gene TRBV28 combines with J gene TRBJ1-2, with 12 bases matching TRBD1. The CDR3 extends over 13 amino acids. Germline V gene data show CDR1 as MDHEN and CDR2 as SYDVKM. Losses at the gene ends were 8 bases for V and 3 bases for J; bases not matched to a gene: 1. This CDR3 reads CASGTGGHYGYTF. CDR3 DNA: TGTGCCAGCGGGACAGGGGGCCACTATGGCTACACCTTC.

The V gene is TRBV19, the J gene TRBJ1-5, with D unclear. Germline lookup yields CDR1 LNHDA and CDR2 SQIVND (reference sequence). The CDR3 has 12 residues. V was clipped by 6 bases and J by 8 bases, with 11 bases between them. The CDR3 DNA sequence: TGTGCCAGTAGGGATTCCGGGGAGCCCCAGCATTTT. Its translation: CASRDSGEPQHF. Full variable domain (missing parts from reference TRBV19 and TRBJ1-5): DGGITQSPKYLFRKEGQNVTLSCEQNLNHDAMYWYRQDPGQGLRLIYYSQIVNDFQKGDIAEGYSVSREKKESFPLTVTSAQKNPTAFYLCASRDSGEPQHFGDGTRLSIL.

This clone was seen once. The rearrangement uses TRBV6-5 and TRBJ1-4; possible D gene TRBD1, 5 bases. V lost 0 bases to trimming and J lost 8 bases, with 16 bases between them. Germline values: CDR1 MNHEY, CDR2 SVGAGI. The CDR3 is 16 residues long. This CDR3 reads CASSYSSSGGWEKLFF. The CDR3 nucleotides are TGTGCCAGCAGTTACTCTTCTTCCGGGGGTTGGGAAAAACTGTTTTTT.

About this clone itself: Other nucleotide sequences in the sample specify the same CDR3. The V call is TRBV7-9, the J call TRBJ2-1, with D maybe TRBD2 (6 bases). The CDR3 is 13 residues long. V dropped 1 base and J dropped 6 bases, with 7 bases sitting between them. CDR1 is SEHNR and CDR2 is FQNEAQ in the germline V gene (reference sequence). CDR3 region: CASSLVGGNEQFF. The CDR3 coding sequence is TGTGCCAGCAGCTTAGTGGGAGGCAATGAGCAGTTCTTC.

This sequence joins TRBV6-6 and TRBJ1-1; a possible D gene is TRBD1 (6 bases). The V end lost 6 bases, the J end lost 1 base, and 9 bases lay between the germline ends. Germline assignment: CDR1 MNHNY and CDR2 SVGAGI (reference sequence). The CDR3 length is 13 residues. CDR3 coding DNA: TGTGCCAGCAGGGACAGTCGGAACACTGAAGCTTTCTTT. It codes for CASRDSRNTEAFF.

The chain has TRBV15 and TRBJ2-7; 8 positions agree with TRBD2. CDR1 LNHNV and CDR2 YYDKDF come from the germline V gene (reference sequence). The trim removed 0 bases at V and 0 bases at J, leaving 7 bases unmatched. The CDR3 length is 17 residues. CDR3 DNA sequence: TGTGCCACCAGCAGAGATCGCGTAGCGGGGAGCTCCTACGAGCAGTACTTC. Translating gives CATSRDRVAGSSYEQYF. The variable domain in full, with the rest retrieved from reference TRBV15 and TRBJ2-7, is DAMVIQNPRYQVTQFGKPVTLSCSQTLNHNVMYWYQQKSSQAPKLLFHYYDKDFNNEADTPDNFQSRRPNTSFCFLDIRSPGLGDTAMYLCATSRDRVAGSSYEQYFGPGTRLTVT.

The V gene is TRBV24-1, the J gene TRBJ2-4; 8 bases line up with TRBD1. This CDR3 is 17 amino acids long. CDR1 KGHDR and CDR2 SFDVKD come from the germline V gene. Germline trimming cut 4 bases from V and 1 base from J; bases unmatched to any gene: 8. This chain's CDR3 is CATSDSRTGSAKNIQYF. The CDR3 nucleotides read TGTGCCACCAGTGACTCCCGGACAGGGAGCGCCAAAAACATTCAGTACTTC.

V gene TRBV7-9 combines with J gene TRBJ1-1, with D perhaps matching TRBD1 (5 bases). In germline, CDR1 is SEHNR, CDR2 FQNEAQ (reference sequence). The CDR3 has 16 residues. Trimming pared 4 bases from V and 1 base from J, leaving 16 bases between. As DNA, the CDR3 is TGTGCCAGCAGCTCCCCGGGGGACGGAAGGAACACTGAAGCTTTCTTT. Its translation: CASSSPGDGRNTEAFF.

This clone was detected a few times. V is TRBV28 and J is TRBJ1-5, with 9 bases identical to TRBD1. From germline, CDR1 is MDHEN and CDR2 SYDVKM. J was trimmed by 6 bases and V by 3 bases; bases with no gene match: 6. This CDR3 is 15 amino acids long. The CDR3 bases are TGTGCCAGCAGTTTCTCCGGGACAGGGTTTCAGCCCCAGCATTTT. This encodes CASSFSGTGFQPQHF.

V gene TRBV28 combines with J gene TRBJ2-1, with 9 bases matching TRBD2. CDR3 length: 16 amino acids. J was trimmed by 9 bases and V by 5 bases; bases with no gene match: 14. CDR1 is MDHEN and CDR2 is SYDVKM in the germline V gene. The CDR3 spells CASSPRWSGRKAEQFF. Here the CDR3 DNA reads TGTGCCAGCAGTCCCCGTTGGAGCGGGAGGAAGGCTGAGCAGTTCTTC.

The chain combines TRBV10-3 with TRBJ1-2; weak D call: TRBD1 (6 bases). Germline V lookup: CDR1 ENHRY, CDR2 SYGVKD. The CDR3 has 15 amino acids. V was cut by 3 bases and J by 2 bases, with 13 bases left in between. CDR3 coding DNA: TGTGCCATCAGTGACCGCCAGAGGGGGAACTATGGCTACACCTTC. Its protein is CAISDRQRGNYGYTF.

The chain carries TRBV14 and TRBJ1-6; 10 bases line up with TRBD1. The CDR3 covers 14 residues. The V gene's germline CDR1 is SGHDN and CDR2 FVKESK. Germline trimming cut 4 bases from V and 10 bases from J; bases unmatched to any gene: 4. CDR3 DNA sequence: TGTGCCAGCAGCCTAGGACAGGGGGTATCACCCCTCCACTTT. Protein sequence: CASSLGQGVSPLHF.

This chain links TRBV18 with TRBJ1-1; TRBD1 might be the D (6 bases). V was cut by 1 base and J by 1 base, with 10 bases left in between. CDR1 KGHSH and CDR2 LQKENI come from the germline V gene. CDR3 size: 15 residues. CDR3 residues: CASSPRGQPNTEAFF. CDR3 nucleotide sequence: TGTGCCAGCTCACCACGTGGACAGCCGAACACTGAAGCTTTCTTT.

The chain recombines TRBV4-3 with TRBJ1-2; D is uncertain. CDR3 length equals 15 residues. V lost 3 bases and J lost 3, with 14 bases in between. Looked up from germline, CDR1 is LGHNA and CDR2 is YSLEER. The CDR3 coding sequence is TGCGCCAGCAGCCAGGCTTTGGTGCTGGACTATGGCTACACCTTC. Encoded protein: CASSQALVLDYGYTF.

The CDR3 DNA follows: TGTGCCAGCAGTTACGCCTCTCTAGCGGGCTACGAGCAGTACGTC. This sequence encodes CASSYASLAGYEQYV. The chain uses TRBV6-2 or TRBV6-3 and TRBJ2-7; the match to TRBD2 covers 8 bases. V lost 2 bases to trimming and J lost 3 bases; unmatched junction nucleotides: 6. This CDR3 is built from 15 residues. Germline CDR1 is MNHEY and CDR2 is SVGEGT.

This clone has a single count. The chain employs TRBV4-2 and TRBJ1-2; 9 bases are a match to TRBD1. The CDR3 consists of 16 residues. V was pared by 3 bases and J by 1 base, with 6 bases of the junction left unmatched. Germline loops: CDR1 LGHNA, CDR2 YNFKEQ. CDR3 in amino acids: CASSQRLGQGNYGYTF. CDR3 nucleotides: TGTGCCAGCAGCCAGCGGTTGGGACAGGGTAACTATGGCTACACCTTC.